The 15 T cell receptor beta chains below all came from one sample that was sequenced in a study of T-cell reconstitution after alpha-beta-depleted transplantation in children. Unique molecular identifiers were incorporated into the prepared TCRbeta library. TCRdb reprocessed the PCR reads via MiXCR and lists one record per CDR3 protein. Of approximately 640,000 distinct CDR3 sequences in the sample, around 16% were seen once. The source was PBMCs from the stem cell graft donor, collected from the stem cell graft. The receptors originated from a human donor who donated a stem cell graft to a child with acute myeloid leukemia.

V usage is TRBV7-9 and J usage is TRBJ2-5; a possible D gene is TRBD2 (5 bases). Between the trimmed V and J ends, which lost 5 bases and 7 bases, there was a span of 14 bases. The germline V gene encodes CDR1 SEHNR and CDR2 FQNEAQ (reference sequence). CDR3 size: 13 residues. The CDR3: CASSPALVGTQYF. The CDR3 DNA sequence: TGTGCCAGCAGCCCAGCACTAGTGGGGACCCAGTACTTC. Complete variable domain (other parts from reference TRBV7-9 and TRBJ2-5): DTGVSQNPRHKITKRGQNVTFRCDPISEHNRLYWYRQTLGQGPEFLTYFQNEAQLEKSRLLSDRFSAERPKGSFSTLEIQRTEQGDSAMYLCASSPALVGTQYFGPGTRLLVL.

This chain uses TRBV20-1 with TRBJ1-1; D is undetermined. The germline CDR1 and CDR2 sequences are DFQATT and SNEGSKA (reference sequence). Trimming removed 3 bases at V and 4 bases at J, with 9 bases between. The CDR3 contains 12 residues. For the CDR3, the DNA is TGCAGTGCTAGTAACCCCTTCACTGAAGCTTTCTTT. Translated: CSASNPFTEAFF.

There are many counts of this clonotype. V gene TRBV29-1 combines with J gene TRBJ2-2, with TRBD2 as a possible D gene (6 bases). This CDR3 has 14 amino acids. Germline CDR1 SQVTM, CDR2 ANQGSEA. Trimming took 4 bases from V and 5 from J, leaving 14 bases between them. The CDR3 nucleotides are TGCAGCGTTGTCCGGGACTCCACAACCGGGGAGCTGTTTTTT. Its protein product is CSVVRDSTTGELFF.

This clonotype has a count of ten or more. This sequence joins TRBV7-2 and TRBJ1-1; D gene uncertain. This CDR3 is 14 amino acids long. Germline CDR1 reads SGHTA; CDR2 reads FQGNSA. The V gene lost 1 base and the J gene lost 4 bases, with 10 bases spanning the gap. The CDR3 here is CASSLGPEGTEAFF. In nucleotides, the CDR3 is TGTGCCAGCAGCTTAGGGCCGGAGGGCACTGAAGCTTTCTTT.

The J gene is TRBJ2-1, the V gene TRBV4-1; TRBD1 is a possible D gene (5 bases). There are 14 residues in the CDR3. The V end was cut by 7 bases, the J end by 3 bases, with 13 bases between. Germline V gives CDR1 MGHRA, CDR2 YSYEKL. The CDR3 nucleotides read TGCGCCAGCAAGGGGCAGGCGATCTACAATGAGCAGTTCTTC. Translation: CASKGQAIYNEQFF.

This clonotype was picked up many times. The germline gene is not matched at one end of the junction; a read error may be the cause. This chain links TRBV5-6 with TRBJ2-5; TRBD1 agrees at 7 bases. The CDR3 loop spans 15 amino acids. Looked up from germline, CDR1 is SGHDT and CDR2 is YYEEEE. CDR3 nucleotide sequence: TGTGCCAGCAGCAAGCAGGGGGTGCGGACCGTAAGGCTGGACTTC. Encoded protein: CASSKQGVRTVRLDF. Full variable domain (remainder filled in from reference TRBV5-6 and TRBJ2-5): DAGVTQSPTHLIKTRGQQVTLRCSPKSGHDTVSWYQQALGQGPQFIFQYYEEEERQRGNFPDRFSGHQFPNYSSELNVNALLLGDSALYLCASSKQGVRTVRLDFGPGTRLLVL.

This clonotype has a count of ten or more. The CDR3 protein is CASSLAGGGYQETQYF. The CDR3 region has the DNA TGTGCCAGCAGTTTAGCAGGCGGGGGGTACCAAGAGACCCAGTACTTC. The V call is TRBV12-3 or TRBV12-4, the J call TRBJ2-5, with 8 bases matching TRBD2. There are 16 residues in the CDR3. V shed 0 bases and J 0 bases; nucleotides not matched to a gene: 3.

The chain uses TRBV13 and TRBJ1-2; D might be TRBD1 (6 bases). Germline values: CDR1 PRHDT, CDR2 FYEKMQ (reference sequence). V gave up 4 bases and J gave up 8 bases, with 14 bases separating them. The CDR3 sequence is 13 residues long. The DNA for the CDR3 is TGTGCCAGCAGCTCCGACAGGTCTAAGGGCTACACCTTC. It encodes CASSSDRSKGYTF. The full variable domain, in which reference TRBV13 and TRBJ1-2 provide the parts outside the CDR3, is AAGVIQSPRHLIKEKRETATLKCYPIPRHDTVYWYQQGPGQDPQFLISFYEKMQSDKGSIPDRFSAQQFSDYHSELNMSSLELGDSALYFCASSSDRSKGYTFGSGTRLTVV.

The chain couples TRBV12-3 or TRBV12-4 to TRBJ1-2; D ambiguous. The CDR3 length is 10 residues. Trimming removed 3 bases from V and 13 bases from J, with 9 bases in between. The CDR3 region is CASSLGSLTF. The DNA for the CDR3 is TGTGCCAGCAGTTTGGGAAGCCTCACCTTC.

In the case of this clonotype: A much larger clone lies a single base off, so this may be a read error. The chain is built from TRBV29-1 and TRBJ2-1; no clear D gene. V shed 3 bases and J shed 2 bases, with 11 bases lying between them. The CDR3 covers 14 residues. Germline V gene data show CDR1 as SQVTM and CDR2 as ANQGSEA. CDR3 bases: TGCAGCGTTGACGCGCTGAGCCCCTACAATGAGCAGTTCTTC. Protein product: CSVDALSPYNEQFF.

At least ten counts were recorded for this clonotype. CDR3 nucleotides: TGTGCCAGCAGCTTCGGGGGGGCCTATGGCTACACCTTC. Encoded protein: CASSFGGAYGYTF. The chain carries TRBV7-2 and TRBJ1-2; D is perhaps TRBD1 (6 bases). Germline lookup yields CDR1 SGHTA and CDR2 FQGNSA. The CDR3 is 13 amino acids. V shed 3 bases and J shed 4 bases, with 9 bases lying between them.

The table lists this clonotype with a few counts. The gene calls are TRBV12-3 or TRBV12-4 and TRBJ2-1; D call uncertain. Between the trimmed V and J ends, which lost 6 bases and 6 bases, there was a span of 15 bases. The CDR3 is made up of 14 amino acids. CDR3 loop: CASSPTPLPNEQFF. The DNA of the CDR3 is TGTGCCAGCAGCCCGACCCCCCTTCCCAATGAGCAGTTCTTC.

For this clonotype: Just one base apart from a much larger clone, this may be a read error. DNA of the CDR3: TGCTGTGCTGCCGGACTAGCGGGGGGCCAAAGGGAAAATGAGCAGTTCTTC. Translating it yields CCAAGLAGGQRENEQFF. The chain recombines TRBV20-1 with TRBJ2-1; 14 nucleotides agree with TRBD2. The CDR3 contains 17 residues. Germline V gene lookup returns CDR1 DFQATT and CDR2 SNEGSKA (reference sequence).

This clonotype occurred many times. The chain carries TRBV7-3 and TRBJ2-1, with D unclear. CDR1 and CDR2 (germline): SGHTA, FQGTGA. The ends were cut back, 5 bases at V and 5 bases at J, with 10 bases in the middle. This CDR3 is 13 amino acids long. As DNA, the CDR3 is TGTGCCAGCAGCGTTGGCCGGGACAATGAGCAGTTCTTC. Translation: CASSVGRDNEQFF. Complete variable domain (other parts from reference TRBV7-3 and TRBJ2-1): GAGVSQTPSNKVTEKGKYVELRCDPISGHTALYWYRQSLGQGPEFLIYFQGTGAADDSGLPNDRFFAVRPEGSVSTLKIQRTERGDSAVYLCASSVGRDNEQFFGPGTRLTVL.

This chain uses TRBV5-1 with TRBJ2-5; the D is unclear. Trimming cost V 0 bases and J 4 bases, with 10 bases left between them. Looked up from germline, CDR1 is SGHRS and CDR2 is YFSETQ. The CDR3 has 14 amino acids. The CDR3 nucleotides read TGCGCCAGCAGCTTGGGGGGTCCGCCAGAGACCCAGTACTTC. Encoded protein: CASSLGGPPETQYF. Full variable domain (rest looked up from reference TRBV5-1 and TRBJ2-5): KAGVTQTPRYLIKTRGQQVTLSCSPISGHRSVSWYQQTPGQGLQFLFEYFSETQRNKGNFPGRFSGRQFSNSRSEMNVSTLELGDSALYLCASSLGGPPETQYFGPGTRLLVL.